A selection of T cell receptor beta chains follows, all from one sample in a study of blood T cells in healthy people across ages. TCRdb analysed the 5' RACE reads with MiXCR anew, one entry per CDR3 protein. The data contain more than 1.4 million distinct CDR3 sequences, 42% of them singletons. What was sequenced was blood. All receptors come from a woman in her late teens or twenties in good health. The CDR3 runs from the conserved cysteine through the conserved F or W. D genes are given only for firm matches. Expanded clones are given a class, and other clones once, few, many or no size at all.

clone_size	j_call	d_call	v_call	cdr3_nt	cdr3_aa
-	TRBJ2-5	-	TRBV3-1	TGTGCCAGCGAACCAATAGAGACGGAGCAGTACTTC	CASEPIETEQYF
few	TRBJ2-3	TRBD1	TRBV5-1	TGCGCCAGCAGCTTGGATGGGGACAGGGGACCCAAGTATTTT	CASSLDGDRGPKYF
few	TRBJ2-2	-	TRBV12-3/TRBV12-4	TGTGCCAGCAGCCCCGAGGCCACCGGGGAGCTGTTTTTT	CASSPEATGELFF
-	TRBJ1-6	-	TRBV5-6	TGTGCCAGCAGCGCCGGGACGGCAAGCTCCTATAATTCACCCCTCCACTTT	CASSAGTASSYNSPLHF
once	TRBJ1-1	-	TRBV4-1	TGCGCCAGCAGCTATGAACCGGGACACGAGAACACTGAAGCTTTCTTT	CASSYEPGHENTEAFF
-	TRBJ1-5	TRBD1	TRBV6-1	TGTGCCAGCAGGACAGGGGTATTGCAGCCCCAGCATTTT	CASRTGVLQPQHF
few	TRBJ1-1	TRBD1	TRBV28	TGTGCCAGCAGTACGCCAGACAGGGTTGCCACTGAAGCTTTCTTT	CASSTPDRVATEAFF
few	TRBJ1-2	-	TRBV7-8	TGTGCCAGCAGCTTAGTAGGGACGTACTATGGCTACACCTTC	CASSLVGTYYGYTF
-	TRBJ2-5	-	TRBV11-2	TGTGCCAGCAGCGCCCCTGGGGTCGTGATCCAAGAGACCCAGTACTTC	CASSAPGVVIQETQYF
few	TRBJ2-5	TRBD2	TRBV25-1	TGTGCCAGCAGTGACCCTAGCGGGGGACGAAGAGAGACCCAGTACTTC	CASSDPSGGRRETQYF
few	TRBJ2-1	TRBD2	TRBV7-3	TGTGCCAGCAGCTTAGACCCGACTAGCGGTGAGCAGTTCTTC	CASSLDPTSGEQFF
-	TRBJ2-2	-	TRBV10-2	TGCGCCAGTCAAGACGAGAACATCGGGGAGCTGTTTTTT	CASQDENIGELFF
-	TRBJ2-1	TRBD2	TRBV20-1	TGCAGTGCTCCCCATGCCGGGACTAGCGGGGGGGCAACCTACAATGAGCAGTTCTTC	CSAPHAGTSGGATYNEQFF
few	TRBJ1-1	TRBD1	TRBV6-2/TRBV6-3	TGTGCCACCAAGGGACAGCCCCCCGGGATGGCTGAAGCTTTCTTT	CATKGQPPGMAEAFF
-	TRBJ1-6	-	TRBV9	TGTGCCAGCAGCGTAGCCGGGGACGAAAATTCACCCCTCCACTTT	CASSVAGDENSPLHF
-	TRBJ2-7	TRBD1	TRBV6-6	TGTGCCAGCAGTAGGGACAGGGGGTTCTACAATGAGCAGTACTTC	CASSRDRGFYNEQYF
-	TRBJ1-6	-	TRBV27	TGTGCCAGCAGTTTCGCCGGGGGGCGAATCCCCTCACCCCTCCACTTT	CASSFAGGRIPSPLHF
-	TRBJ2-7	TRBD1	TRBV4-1	TGCGCCAGCAGCCAAGTGGGACAGGGGAACGAGCAGTACTTC	CASSQVGQGNEQYF
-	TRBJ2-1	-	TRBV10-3	TGTGCCATCACCGCAGGGAACTTCTACAATGAGCAGTTCTTC	CAITAGNFYNEQFF
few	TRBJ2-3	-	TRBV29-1	TGCAGCGTTCTAGCGTCGCTCGACACAGATACGCAGTATTTT	CSVLASLDTDTQYF
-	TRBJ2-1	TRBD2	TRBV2	TGTGCCAGCAGTACTAGCGGGATATCCTACAATGAGCAGTTCTTC	CASSTSGISYNEQFF
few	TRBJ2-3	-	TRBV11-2	TGTGCCAGCAGCTTGGTATCCTACACAGATACGCAGTATTTT	CASSLVSYTDTQYF
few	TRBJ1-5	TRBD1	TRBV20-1	TGCAGTGCTCTGACAGGGGCGCAGTCTAAGGCGCATTTT	CSALTGAQSKAHF
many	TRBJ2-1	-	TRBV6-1	TGTGCCAGCAGAGGTGGGAATGAGCAGTTCTTC	CASRGGNEQFF
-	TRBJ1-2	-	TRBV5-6	TGTGCCAGCAGCTTTTTCGGCCAGGGGAATTATGGCTACACCTTC	CASSFFGQGNYGYTF
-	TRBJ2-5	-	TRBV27	TGTGCCAGCAGTTTATGGGCGGCCCAAGAGACCCAGTACTTC	CASSLWAAQETQYF
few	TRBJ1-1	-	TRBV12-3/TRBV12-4	TGTGCCAGCAGCCCCCCGGACAGCCCCCGGGAAGCTTTCTTT	CASSPPDSPREAFF
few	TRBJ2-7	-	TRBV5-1	TGCGCCAGCAAGGGGGGGGCCTACGAGCAGTACTTC	CASKGGAYEQYF
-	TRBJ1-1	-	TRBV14	TGTGCCAGCAGCCAAGTCCCCCGCAAGAACACTGAAGCTTTCTTT	CASSQVPRKNTEAFF
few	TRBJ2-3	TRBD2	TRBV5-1	TGCGCCAGCAGCTTGAGGGCTAGCGGTGTCACAGATACGCAGTATTTT	CASSLRASGVTDTQYF
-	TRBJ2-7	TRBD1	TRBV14	TGTGCCAGCAGCCCAACTCAGGGGGCGCGGGGATACGAGCAGTACTTC	CASSPTQGARGYEQYF
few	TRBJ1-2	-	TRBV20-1	TGCAGTGCTATAAGGGGATATGGCTACACCTTC	CSAIRGYGYTF
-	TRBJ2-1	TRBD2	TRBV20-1	TGCAGTGCTAGTAGCGGGAGGGGCCTTTTGGATGAGCAGTTCTTC	CSASSGRGLLDEQFF